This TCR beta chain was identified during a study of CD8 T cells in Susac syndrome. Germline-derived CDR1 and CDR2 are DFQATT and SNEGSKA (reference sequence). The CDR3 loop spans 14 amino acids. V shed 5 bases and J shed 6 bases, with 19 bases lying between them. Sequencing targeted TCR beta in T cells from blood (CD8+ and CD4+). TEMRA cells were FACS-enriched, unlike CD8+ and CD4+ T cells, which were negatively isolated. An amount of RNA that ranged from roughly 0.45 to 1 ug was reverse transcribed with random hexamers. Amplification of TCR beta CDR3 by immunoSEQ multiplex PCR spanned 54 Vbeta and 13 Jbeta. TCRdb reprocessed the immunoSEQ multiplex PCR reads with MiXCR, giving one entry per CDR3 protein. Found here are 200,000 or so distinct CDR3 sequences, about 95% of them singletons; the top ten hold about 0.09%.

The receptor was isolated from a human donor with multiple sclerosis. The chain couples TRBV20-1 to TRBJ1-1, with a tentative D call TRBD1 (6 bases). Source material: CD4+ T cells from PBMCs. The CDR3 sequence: CSALLPTGRAEAFF. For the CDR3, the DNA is TGCAGTGCTCTACTACCAACAGGGAGGGCTGAAGCTTTCTTT.